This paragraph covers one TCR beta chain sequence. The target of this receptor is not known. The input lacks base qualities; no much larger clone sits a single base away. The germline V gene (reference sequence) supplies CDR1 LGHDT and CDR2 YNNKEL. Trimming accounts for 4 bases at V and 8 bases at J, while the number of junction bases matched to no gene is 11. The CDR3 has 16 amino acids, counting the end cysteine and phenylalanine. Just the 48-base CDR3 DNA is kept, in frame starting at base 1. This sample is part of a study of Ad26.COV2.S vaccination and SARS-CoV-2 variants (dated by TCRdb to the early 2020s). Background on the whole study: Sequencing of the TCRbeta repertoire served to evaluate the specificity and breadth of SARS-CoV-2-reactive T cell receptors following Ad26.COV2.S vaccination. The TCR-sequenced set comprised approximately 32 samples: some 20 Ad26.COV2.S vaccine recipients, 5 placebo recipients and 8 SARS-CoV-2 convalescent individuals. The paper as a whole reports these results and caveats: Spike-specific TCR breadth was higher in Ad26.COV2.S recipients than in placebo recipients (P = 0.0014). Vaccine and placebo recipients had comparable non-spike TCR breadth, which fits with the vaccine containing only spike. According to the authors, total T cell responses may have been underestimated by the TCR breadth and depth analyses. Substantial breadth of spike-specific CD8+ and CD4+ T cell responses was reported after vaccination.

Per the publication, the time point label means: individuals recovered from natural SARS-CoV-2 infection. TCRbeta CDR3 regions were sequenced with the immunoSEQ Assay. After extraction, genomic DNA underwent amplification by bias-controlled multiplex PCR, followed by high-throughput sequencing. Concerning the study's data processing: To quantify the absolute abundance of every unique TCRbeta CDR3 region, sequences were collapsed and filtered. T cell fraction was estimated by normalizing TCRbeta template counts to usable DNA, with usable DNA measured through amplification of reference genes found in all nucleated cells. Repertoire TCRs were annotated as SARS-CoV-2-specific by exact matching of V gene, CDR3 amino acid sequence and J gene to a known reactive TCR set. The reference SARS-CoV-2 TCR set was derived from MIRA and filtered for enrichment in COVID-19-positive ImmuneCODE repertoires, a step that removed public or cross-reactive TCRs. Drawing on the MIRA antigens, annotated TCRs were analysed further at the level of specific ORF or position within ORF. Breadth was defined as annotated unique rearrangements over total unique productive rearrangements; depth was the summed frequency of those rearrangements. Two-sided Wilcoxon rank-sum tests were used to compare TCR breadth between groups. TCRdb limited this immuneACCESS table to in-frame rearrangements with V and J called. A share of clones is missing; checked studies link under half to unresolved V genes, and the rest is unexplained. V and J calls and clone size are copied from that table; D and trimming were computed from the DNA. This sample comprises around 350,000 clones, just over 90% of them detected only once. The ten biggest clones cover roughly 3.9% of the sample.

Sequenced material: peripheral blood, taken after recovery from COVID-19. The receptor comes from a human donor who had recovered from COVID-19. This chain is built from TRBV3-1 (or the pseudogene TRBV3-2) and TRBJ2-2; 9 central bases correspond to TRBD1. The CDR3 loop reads CASSLGPQGAGGELFF. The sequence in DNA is TGTGCCAGCAGCCTTGGGCCACAGGGGGCTGGAGGGGAGCTGTTTTTT.